This T cell receptor beta chain was identified during a study of cytomegalovirus exposure and HLA in healthy donors. Germline CDR1 KGHSH, CDR2 LQKENI. The CDR3 consists of 15 residues. Trimming removed 3 bases from V and 0 bases from J, with 9 bases in between. Study observations and caveats: Of the V segments, some could not be distinguished, including TRBV6-2 and TRBV6-3, and were excluded. CMV serostatus was the only recorded immune exposure for donors. In an earlier analysis, most TCR beta V segments were productive about 87% or about 30% of the time. Presence/absence analyses supposed approximately even sequencing depth among donors.

PCR was performed using 60 Vbeta and 13 Jbeta primers. Method: immunoSEQ multiplex PCR; TCRdb's copy keeps in-frame clones and lacks some. The sample lists approximately 130,000 clones, roughly 71% occurring once. This clone was recorded a few times. Its antigen is not known. The sequenced material came from PBMCs. The TCR originated in a woman in her thirties or forties in good health and CMV-seronegative. The chain carries TRBV18 and TRBJ1-3; a weak D match, TRBD1 (6 bases). For the CDR3, the DNA is TGTGCCAGCTCACCTTCGACAGGCTCTGGAAACACCATATATTTT. It is translated as CASSPSTGSGNTIYF. The full variable domain, rest sourced from reference TRBV18 and TRBJ1-3, is NAGVMQNPRHLVRRRGQEARLRCSPMKGHSHVYWYRQLPEEGLKFMVYLQKENIIDESGMPKERFSAEFPKEGPSILRIQQVVRGDSAAYFCASSPSTGSGNTIYFGEGSWLTVV.